This TCR beta chain was captured in a study of blood T cell repertoires in COVID-19 (dated by TCRdb to between 2020 and 2021). Regarding the study in general: Samples from collaborators originated in the United States, Italy and Spain and spanned both the acute and convalescent phases of COVID-19. A freely available public database, intended as a resource for researchers studying the immune response to SARS-CoV-2, is where the repertoires were released. The material from the prospective study consisted of cDNA or gDNA derived from T cells, B-cell-depleted T cells, or PBMCs. Sample metadata almost always included a de-identified subject ID, COVID-19 status, age in years and sex. Samples were obtained from the ongoing ImmuneRACE study (first 160 participants) and from about 1,300 subjects provided by 6 global collaborators. Where available, HLA class I and class II types were taken from metadata supplied by the sample provider and were not determined by assay-based typing. The dataset comprised deeply sampled blood TCRbeta repertoires from subjects exposed to, actively infected with, or recovered from COVID-19. The full study reports these points: Clinical and demographic metadata were provided uncurated, with the amount varying by source and participant.

CDR1 and CDR2 are read off the germline V gene as SQVTM and ANQGSEA. The CDR3 has 13 amino acids, counting the end cysteine and phenylalanine. The entry retains the CDR3 DNA only, 39 bases that are in frame from base 1. A distance of 14 bases separates the germline ends of V and J, which lose 4 bases and 7 bases respectively. Each collaborating institution followed its own protocols to collect whole blood in K2EDTA tubes. For TCRbeta analysis, collaborators shipped samples in one of three forms: frozen whole blood, isolated PBMCs, or DNA extracted from either of those sample types. This clone was seen a handful of times. Its recognized antigen is unknown. The sample holds no much larger clone one base away, and base qualities are not on file. The immunoSEQ Assay, a bias-controlled multiplex PCR, was used to amplify TCRbeta CDR3 regions from genomic DNA. The paper's data handling went like this. The number of nucleated cells in each sample was estimated from the amplification of reference gene primers within the assay. To quantify the absolute abundance of each unique TCRbeta CDR3 rearrangement, sequence reads were collapsed and filtered. Productive Simpson clonality was computed per sample as the square root of Simpson's diversity index over productive rearrangements. TCRdb limited this immuneACCESS table to in-frame rearrangements with V and J called. A share of clones is missing; checked studies link under half to unresolved V genes, and the rest is unexplained. Clonal size and the V and J genes are those of that table, whereas D and trimming came from the DNA. Across this sample there are under 130,000 clones, with approximately 80% seen only once. The top ten clonotypes cover less than 45% of the sample.

The sequence derives from a man older than 75 with acute or convalescent COVID-19. Rearrangement joined TRBV29-1 to TRBJ1-5, with the D gene not clear enough to name. The sample taken for sequencing was peripheral blood. In nucleotides, the sequence is TGCAGCGTTGTCTTTGCCGGGGAGCAGCCCCAGCATTTT. Translated, it gives CSVVFAGEQPQHF.